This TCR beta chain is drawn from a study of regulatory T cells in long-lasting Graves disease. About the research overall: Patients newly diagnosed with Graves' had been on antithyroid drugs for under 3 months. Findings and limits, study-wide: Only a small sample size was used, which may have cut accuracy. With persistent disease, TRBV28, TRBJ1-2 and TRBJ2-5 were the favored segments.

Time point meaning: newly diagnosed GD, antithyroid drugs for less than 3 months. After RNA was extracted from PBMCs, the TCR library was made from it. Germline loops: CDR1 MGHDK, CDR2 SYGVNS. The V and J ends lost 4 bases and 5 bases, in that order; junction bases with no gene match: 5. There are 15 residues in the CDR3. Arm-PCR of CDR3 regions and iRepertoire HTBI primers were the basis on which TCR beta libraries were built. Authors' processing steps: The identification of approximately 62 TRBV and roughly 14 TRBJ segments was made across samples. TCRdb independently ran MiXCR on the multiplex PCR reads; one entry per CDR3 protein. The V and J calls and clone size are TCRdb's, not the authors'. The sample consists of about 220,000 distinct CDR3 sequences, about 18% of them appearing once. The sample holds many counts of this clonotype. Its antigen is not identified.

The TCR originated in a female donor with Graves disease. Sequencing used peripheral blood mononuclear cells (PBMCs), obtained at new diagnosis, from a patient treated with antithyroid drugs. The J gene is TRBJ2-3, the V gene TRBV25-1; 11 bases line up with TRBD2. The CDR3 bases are TGTGCCAGCAGTGTAAGTGGACTAGCGGGAGATACGCAGTATTTT. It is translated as CASSVSGLAGDTQYF.